This TCR beta chain was sequenced in a study of Graves' ophthalmopathy and Graves' hyperthyroidism. Study-level results: The blood repertoire also included most expanded thyroid clonotypes above 0.001 frequency. This model predicted ophthalmopathy progression (sensitivity 70% to 71%, specificity 72.22%).

For repertoire sequencing, the TCR beta CDR3 regions were amplified from RNA transcripts. Scientists carried out first-round RT-PCR using HTBI primers and then a second-round multiplex PCR. TCRdb redid the calling of the multiplex PCR reads with MiXCR, one entry per CDR3 protein. The data show 350,000 or so distinct CDR3 sequences, roughly 15% seen once. As to this clonotype: Antigen unknown.

PBMCs stemmed from under 11 ml of fresh peripheral blood. V was clipped by 3 bases and J by 0 bases; unmatched bases: 10. Germline V lookup: CDR1 SGDLS, CDR2 YYNGEE. CDR3 length: 18 residues. The clonotype comes from an adult man with Graves' ophthalmopathy. Input material: peripheral blood. This rearrangement joins TRBV9 to TRBJ2-5; 11 nucleotides match TRBD2. The CDR3 DNA is TGTGCCAGCAGCGCGAAGACTAGCGGGACGATGTACCAAGAGACCCAGTACTTC. It translates to CASSAKTSGTMYQETQYF.